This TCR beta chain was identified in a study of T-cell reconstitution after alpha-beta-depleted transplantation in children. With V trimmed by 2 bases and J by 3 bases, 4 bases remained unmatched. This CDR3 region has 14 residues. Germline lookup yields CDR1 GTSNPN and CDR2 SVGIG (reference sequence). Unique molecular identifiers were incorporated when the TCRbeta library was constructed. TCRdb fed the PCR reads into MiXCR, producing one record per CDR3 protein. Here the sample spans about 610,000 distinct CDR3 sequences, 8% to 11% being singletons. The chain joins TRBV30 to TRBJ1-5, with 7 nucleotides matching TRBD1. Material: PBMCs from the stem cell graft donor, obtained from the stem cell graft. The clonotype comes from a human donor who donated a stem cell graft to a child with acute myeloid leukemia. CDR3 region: CAWSQGTVNQPQHF. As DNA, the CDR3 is TGTGCCTGGAGTCAAGGGACAGTCAATCAGCCCCAGCATTTT.